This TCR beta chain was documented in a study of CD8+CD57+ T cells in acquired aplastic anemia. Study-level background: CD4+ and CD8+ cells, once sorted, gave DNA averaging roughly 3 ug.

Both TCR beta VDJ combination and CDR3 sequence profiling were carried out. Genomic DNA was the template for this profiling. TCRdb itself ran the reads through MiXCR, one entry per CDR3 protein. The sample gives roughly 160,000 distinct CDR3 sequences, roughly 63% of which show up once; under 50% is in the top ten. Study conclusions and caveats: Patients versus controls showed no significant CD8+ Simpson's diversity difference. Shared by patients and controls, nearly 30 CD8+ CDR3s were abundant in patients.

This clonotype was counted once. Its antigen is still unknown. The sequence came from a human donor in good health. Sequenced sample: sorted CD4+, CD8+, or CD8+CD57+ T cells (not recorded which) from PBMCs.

The CDR3 nucleotides are TGTGCCAGCAGTATAAACAGGGGGCATGAAGCTTTCTTT. This translates into CASSINRGHEAFF. This sequence joins TRBV2 and TRBJ1-1; 9 positions agree with TRBD1. V trimming: 5 bases; J trimming: 7 bases; junction bases outside the gene matches: 5. The CDR3 totals 13 residues. Looked up from germline, CDR1 is SNHLY and CDR2 is FYNNEI. The variable domain in full, completed from reference TRBV2 and TRBJ1-1, reads EPEVTQTPSHQVTQMGQEVILRCVPISNHLYFYWYRQILGQKVEFLVSFYNNEISEKSEIFDDQFSVERPDGSNFTLKIRSTKLEDSAMYFCASSINRGHEAFFGQGTRLTVV.